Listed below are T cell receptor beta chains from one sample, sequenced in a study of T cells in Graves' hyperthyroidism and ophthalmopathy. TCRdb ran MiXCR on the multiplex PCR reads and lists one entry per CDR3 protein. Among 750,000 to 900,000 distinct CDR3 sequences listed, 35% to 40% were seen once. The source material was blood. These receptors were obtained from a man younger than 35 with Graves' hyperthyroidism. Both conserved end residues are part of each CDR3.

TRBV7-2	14	CASSFSGFDTEAFF
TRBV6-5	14	CASAGPTDTGELFF
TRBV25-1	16	CASARPGVNLDSPLHF
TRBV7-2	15	CASSLAGVGFYEQYF
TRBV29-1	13	CSVFGQGAGEQYF
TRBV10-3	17	CAISLLARQGLQETQYF
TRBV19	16	CASIRSGVRANQPQHF
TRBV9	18	CASSPGLAGGGDNSPLHF
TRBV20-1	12	CSARGTGREAFF
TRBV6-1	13	CASRGTASSEAFF
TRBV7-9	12	CASTPTVLEQYF
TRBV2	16	CASSEEGLFSGNTIYF
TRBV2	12	CARSGGSSGYTF
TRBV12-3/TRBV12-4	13	CASSLGGNRPQHF
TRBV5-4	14	CASSLTLVNTEAFF
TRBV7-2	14	CASQEREGFYEQYF
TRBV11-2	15	CASSQERASTYEQYF
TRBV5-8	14	CASSLTGWSYEQYF
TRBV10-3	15	CAIKESIRNTGELYF
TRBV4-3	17	CASSQSRSGYSTDTQYF
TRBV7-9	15	CASSPSRDRTDTQYF
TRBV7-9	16	CASSPGGLGRFETQYF
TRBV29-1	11	CSVESRYGYTF
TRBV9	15	CASSVADRQDEKLFF
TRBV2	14	CASSGQGSEETQYF
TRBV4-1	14	CASSRTSASYEQYF
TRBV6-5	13	CASRPRLEATQYF
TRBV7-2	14	CASIKGASNTEAFF
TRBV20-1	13	CSATPRDNYGYTF
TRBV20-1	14	CSARSGTGGSTLHF
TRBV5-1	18	CASSSNPGLAGGQETQYF
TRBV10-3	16	CASSSFPPGINTEAFF
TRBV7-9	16	CASSLERARGNSPLHF
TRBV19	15	CASSGRDRQQGAYTF
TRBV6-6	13	CASSLTGAGELFF
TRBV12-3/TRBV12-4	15	CASSTGEVMNTEAFF
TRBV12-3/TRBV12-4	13	CASSLPGDHGYTF
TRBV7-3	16	CASSQVGGLAGETQYF
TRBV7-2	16	CASSLEGGMGAYEQYF
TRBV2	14	CASNLEGTEYKQYF
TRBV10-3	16	CAIGDRGALTFYGYTF
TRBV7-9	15	CASSRTGGRGNTLYF
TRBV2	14	CASSSLVFNSPLHF
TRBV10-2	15	CASSLPTRNTGELFF
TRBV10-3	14	CAISPRDSGNTIYF
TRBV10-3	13	CAISEVRGTEAFF
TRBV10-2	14	CASSAGLPNQPQHF
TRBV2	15	CASSDWDRGAGELFF
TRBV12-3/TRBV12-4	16	CASSQPYRVSGQPQHF
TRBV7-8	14	CASSMRTGNEKLFF
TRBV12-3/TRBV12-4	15	CASSSAGYSGNTIYF
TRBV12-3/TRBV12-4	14	CASSPSGEIYEQYF
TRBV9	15	CASGVTGTSLHEQYF
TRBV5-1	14	CASRFRQGDFEQYF
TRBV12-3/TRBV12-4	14	CASSRDAMNTEAFF
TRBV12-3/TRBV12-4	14	CASSPTGLAGELFF
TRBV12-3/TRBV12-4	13	CASSWTVDYGYTF
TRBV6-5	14	CASSHHRGTETQYF
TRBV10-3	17	CAISAYPGQVTNTEAFF
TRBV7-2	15	CASSQDPDSGNTIYF